The rows below give T cell receptor beta chains drawn from one sample of a study of tumor-infiltrating lymphocytes in primary liver carcinoma. One entry per CDR3 protein results from TCRdb running MiXCR on the multiplex PCR reads. The top ten hold about 6.1% of the sample, which has 300,000 to 400,000 distinct CDR3 sequences, less than 75% seen once. Sequencing was performed on peripheral blood. These receptor sequences come from a man between 35 and 55 years old with primary liver carcinoma and hepatitis B virus infection. CDR3s include the opening cysteine and the closing phenylalanine or tryptophan. Fields, in order: clone size, J gene, V gene, D gene, CDR3 protein, CDR3 DNA. D genes are given only for firm matches. The size field is filled for only some rows; it gives once, few, many or a size class.

many TRBJ1-3 TRBV12-3/TRBV12-4 NA CASSPPLSGNTIYF TGTGCCAGCAGTCCGCCTCTGTCGGGAAACACCATATATTTT
NA TRBJ1-1 TRBV11-2 NA CACGLYQKEAFF TGTGCCTGCGGCTTATACCAAAAGGAGGCTTTCTTT
NA TRBJ2-1 TRBV14 TRBD1 CDSSQGQAYNEQFF TGTGACAGCAGCCAAGGACAGGCCTACAATGAGCAGTTCTTC
few TRBJ2-3 TRBV5-1 TRBD2 CASRPGLSSTDTQYF TGCGCCAGCAGGCCGGGACTATCAAGCACAGATACGCAGTATTTT
few TRBJ1-5 TRBV5-4 NA CASSETQGLTLSYQPQHF TGTGCCAGCAGCGAAACCCAGGGACTAACCCTATCTTACCAGCCCCAGCATTTT
many TRBJ2-7 TRBV6-2/TRBV6-3 TRBD2 CASSELSGTSPYEQYF TGTGCCAGCAGTGAACTTTCCGGGACTAGCCCCTACGAGCAGTACTTC
few TRBJ2-1 TRBV21-1 NA CASSLTSRLAGGHEQFF TGTGCCAGCAGCCTTACCTCCCGCCTAGCGGGAGGCCATGAGCAGTTCTTC
NA TRBJ1-1 TRBV11-2 NA CASGFGLGLNTEAFF TGTGCCAGCGGCTTTGGATTAGGGTTGAACACTGAAGCTTTCTTT
NA TRBJ2-6 TRBV11-2 NA CASRLGARKTGNSGANVLTF TGTGCCAGCAGATTAGGGGCCCGCAAAACAGGGAACTCTGGGGCCAACGTCCTGACTTTC
many TRBJ1-6 TRBV28 NA CASRTTYILSPLHF TGTGCCAGCAGGACGACATATATTCTTTCACCCCTCCACTTT
NA TRBJ2-5 TRBV21-1 NA CASSKGREPEETQYF TGTGCCAGCAGCAAAGGGAGAGAGCCAGAAGAGACCCAGTACTTC
NA TRBJ2-1 TRBV6-6 NA CTSTNHQQGIYNEQFF TGTACCAGCACTAACCACCAGCAGGGGATCTACAATGAGCAGTTCTTC
many TRBJ2-1 TRBV6-5 NA CASRRDVGSYNEQFF TGTGCCAGCAGACGGGACGTCGGCTCCTACAATGAGCAGTTCTTC
many TRBJ2-7 TRBV12-3/TRBV12-4 NA CASSNYEQYF TGTGCCAGCAGCAATTACGAGCAGTACTTC
NA TRBJ1-5 TRBV11-2 NA CASAVGGNQPQHF TGTGCCAGTGCAGTGGGTGGCAATCAGCCACAGCATTTT
NA TRBJ2-3 TRBV12-3/TRBV12-4 NA CASNLPDTDTQYF TGTGCCAGCAATCTCCCGGACACAGATACGCAGTATTTT
NA TRBJ2-7 TRBV11-2 NA CASNLVQTAYSYELYF TGTGCCAGCAACTTAGTGCAGACAGCTTACTCCTACGAGCTGTACTTC
NA TRBJ2-1 TRBV11-2 NA CASSLNSLSYNELFF TGTGCCAGCAGCTTAAACAGCCTCTCCTACAATGAGCTGTTCTTC
NA TRBJ2-1 TRBV5-1 TRBD2 CASSVGLAGYEQFF TGCGCCAGCAGCGTGGGACTAGCGGGCTATGAGCAGTTCTTC
NA TRBJ1-1 TRBV14 NA CASSQGGLYMNTEAFF TGTGCCAGCAGCCAGGGCGGACTGTATATGAACACTGAAGCTTTCTTT
NA TRBJ2-5 TRBV12-3/TRBV12-4 NA CACRGLTYQETQYF TGTGCCTGCAGAGGGCTGACGTATCAAGAGACCCAGTACTTC
NA TRBJ1-6 TRBV6-5 NA CASSGGPGGYGNPPLHF TGTGCCAGCAGTGGGGGGCCAGGAGGGTATGGTAATCCACCCCTCCACTTT
few TRBJ2-7 TRBV7-9 NA CASSSSSYEQYF TGTGCCAGCAGCTCGAGCTCCTACGAGCAGTACTTC
NA TRBJ2-1 TRBV11-2 TRBD2 CASSLEILAVMNEQFF TGTGCCAGTAGCCTAGAGATCCTAGCGGTAATGAATGAGCAGTTCTTC
many TRBJ1-5 TRBV6-1 TRBD1 CASVQGAGNQPQHF TGTGCCAGCGTACAGGGGGCCGGCAATCAGCCCCAGCATTTT
NA TRBJ1-2 TRBV14 NA CASAGLQGFSGYTF TGTGCCAGCGCGGGGCTACAGGGTTTTTCTGGCTACACCTTC
NA TRBJ1-4 TRBV29-1 NA CSVEGQSNEKLLF TGCAGCGTTGAAGGGCAATCTAATGAAAAACTGTTGTTT
NA TRBJ2-5 TRBV12-5 NA CGSALGAPQETQYF TGTGGTAGTGCCCTGGGGGCTCCACAAGAGACCCAGTACTTC
NA TRBJ1-4 TRBV10-1 NA CASNESWGGGEKLFF TGCGCCAGCAATGAGTCGTGGGGAGGCGGAGAAAAACTGTTTTTT
NA TRBJ2-1 TRBV24-1 NA CATSDSKRSAYNEQFF TGTGCCACCAGTGATTCCAAGCGTAGTGCCTACAATGAGCAGTTCTTC
NA TRBJ2-5 TRBV30 TRBD2 CAWAPPLAVTETQYF TGTGCCTGGGCCCCCCCACTAGCGGTTACGGAGACCCAGTACTTC
NA TRBJ2-7 TRBV7-9 TRBD1 CASSPGQGAPYGQYF TGTGCCAGCAGCCCAGGACAGGGGGCACCCTACGGGCAGTACTTC
many TRBJ2-5 TRBV11-2 TRBD2 CASSLSSGGLAGAETQYF TGTGCCAGCAGCTTATCGTCGGGGGGACTAGCGGGAGCCGAGACCCAGTACTTC
NA TRBJ1-1 TRBV11-2 NA CASSLCRGAEAFF TGTGCCAGCAGCTTGTGTCGGGGGGCTGAAGCGTTCTTT
once TRBJ2-2 TRBV2 TRBD1 CASSEVGQGVGGELFF TGTGCCAGCAGTGAAGTGGGACAGGGGGTCGGCGGGGAGCTGTTTTTT
NA TRBJ2-3 TRBV11-3 TRBD2 CISSPSGSTDTQYF TGTATCAGCAGCCCTAGCGGGAGCACAGATACGCAGTATTTT
many TRBJ2-7 TRBV4-1 NA CASSQGGREQYF TGCGCCAGCAGCCAAGGGGGGAGGGAGCAGTACTTC
NA TRBJ2-1 TRBV6-5 TRBD1 CASRPEGTGSYNEQLF TGTGCCAGCAGGCCCGAGGGGACAGGGTCGTACAATGAGCAGCTCTTC
many TRBJ2-7 TRBV4-1 NA CASSQVEGKYYEQYF TGCGCCAGCAGCCAAGTCGAGGGGAAGTACTACGAGCAGTACTTC
NA TRBJ2-7 TRBV6-5 TRBD2 CASIYSRPSGGHEQYF TGTGCTAGCATTTACTCGAGGCCCTCGGGAGGGCACGAGCAGTACTTC
many TRBJ2-6 TRBV11-1 NA CASSLARAGANVLTF TGTGCCAGCAGCTTAGCCAGAGCTGGGGCCAACGTCCTGACTTTC